A single sample is the source of the 10 T cell receptor beta chains below, sequenced in a study of Graves' ophthalmopathy and Graves' hyperthyroidism. Scientists amplified the TCR beta CDR3 regions from RNA transcripts. The workflow started with a first-round RT-PCR run with HTBI primers and then moved on to a second-round multiplex PCR. TCRdb used MiXCR to reprocess the multiplex PCR reads, holding one entry per CDR3 protein. The data contain about 170,000 distinct CDR3 sequences, roughly two fifths of them singletons. The sequenced material came from peripheral blood. These TCRs come from a woman aged 40 to 50 with Graves' ophthalmopathy.

This clonotype was seen at least ten times. The gene calls are TRBV18 and TRBJ2-7; TRBD1 or TRBD2 may be the D gene (5 bases each). Trimming pared 3 bases from V and 6 bases from J, leaving 18 bases between. The CDR3 sequence is 15 residues long. Germline V CDR1 and CDR2: KGHSH, LQKENI. The CDR3 reads CASSPGRQGRGEQYF. The DNA of the CDR3 is TGTGCCAGCTCACCGGGGAGACAAGGAAGGGGCGAGCAGTACTTC.

This clonotype has ten or more counts. This CDR3 is CASSSGPRDTEAFF. DNA of the CDR3: TGTGCCAGCAGCTCGGGACCCCGCGACACTGAAGCTTTCTTT. The chain combines TRBV7-3 with TRBJ1-1, with D possibly TRBD1 on 5 matching bases. The V end lost 4 bases, the J end lost 3 bases, and 12 bases lay between the germline ends. From germline, CDR1 is SGHTA and CDR2 FQGTGA. The CDR3 consists of 14 residues.

This clonotype showed up many times. This chain connects TRBV28 to TRBJ1-2; possible D gene TRBD1, 5 bases. This CDR3 contains 15 residues. V lost 3 bases and J 3 bases, leaving 14 bases between the germline ends. CDR1 and CDR2 (germline): MDHEN, SYDVKM. The CDR3 reads CASSFLAGGDYGYTF. CDR3 bases: TGTGCCAGCAGTTTTCTTGCGGGGGGGGACTATGGCTACACCTTC.

The chain carries TRBV7-3 and TRBJ1-6, with D possibly being TRBD1 (5 bases). From germline, CDR1 is SGHTA and CDR2 FQGTGA. The V and J ends lost 5 bases and 4 bases respectively, with 9 bases between them. The CDR3 totals 14 residues. CDR3 amino acids: CASSHGGYNSPLHF. DNA of the CDR3: TGTGCCAGCAGCCACGGGGGGTATAATTCACCCCTCCACTTT.

This clonotype was observed a single time. The rearrangement uses TRBV6-1 and TRBJ1-6, with TRBD1 as a possible D gene (6 bases). V was clipped by 7 bases and J by 10 bases, with 23 bases between them. This CDR3 has 16 residues. Germline loops: CDR1 MNHNS, CDR2 SASEGT. The CDR3 is CASNHDGAGARSPLHF. CDR3 nucleotides: TGTGCCAGCAACCACGATGGGGCAGGGGCACGGTCACCCCTCCACTTT.

This clonotype showed up many times. Mismatch with germline at one junction end may stem from a read error. The chain carries TRBV6-5 and TRBJ2-5; 10 nucleotides align to TRBD1. CDR3 size: 16 residues. Germline CDR1 MNHEY, CDR2 SVGAGI. The CDR3 here is CANSYSRDRGQGTQYF. DNA for the CDR3: TGTGCCAACAGTTACTCGAGAGACAGGGGGCAGGGGACCCAGTACTTC.

This chain joins TRBV11-2 and TRBJ1-2; D call uncertain. Per germline, CDR1 SGHAT and CDR2 FQNNGV. The CDR3 has 17 residues. The V and J ends lost 4 bases and 2 bases respectively, with 20 bases between them. The chain's CDR3 is CASSSGSAAPGNYGYTF. In DNA, the CDR3 is TGTGCCAGCAGCTCCGGGTCTGCAGCCCCCGGGAACTATGGCTACACCTTC. The complete variable domain, with remaining parts taken from reference TRBV11-2 and TRBJ1-2, reads EAGVAQSPRYKIIEKRQSVAFWCNPISGHATLYWYQQILGQGPKLLIQFQNNGVVDDSQLPKDRFSAERLKGVDSTLKIQPAKLEDSAVYLCASSSGSAAPGNYGYTFGSGTRLTVV.

This clonotype was detected ten times or more. The chain recombines TRBV5-1 with TRBJ1-6; 7 bases map to TRBD1. Germline CDR1 is SGHRS and CDR2 is YFSETQ. The CDR3 runs 13 residues. V was pared by 3 bases and J by 14 bases, with 8 bases of the junction left unmatched. CDR3 sequence: CASSWDSGFSLHF. CDR3 nucleotides: TGCGCCAGCAGCTGGGACAGCGGCTTCTCCCTCCACTTT.

This clonotype appeared many times. The chain uses TRBV10-3 and TRBJ1-5; D perhaps matches TRBD1 (5 bases). Deletions cut 6 bases from V and 3 bases from J, with 12 bases between. The CDR3 length is 14 residues. Germline CDR1 is ENHRY and CDR2 is SYGVKD. The chain's CDR3 is CAISREGYNQPQHF. The CDR3 coding sequence is TGTGCCATCAGCAGGGAGGGGTACAATCAGCCCCAGCATTTT.

In this sample, this clonotype turned up a few times. The V and J genes are TRBV7-3 and TRBJ2-5; tentative D call: TRBD2 (6 bases). This CDR3 spans 13 amino acids. Trimming shortened V by 3 bases and J by 4 bases, and 9 bases separated the two germline ends. Germline V CDR1 and CDR2: SGHTA, FQGTGA. CDR3 sequence: CASSLDYSETQYF. In DNA, the CDR3 is TGTGCCAGCAGCTTGGACTACTCAGAGACCCAGTACTTC. The entire variable domain, with the rest obtained from reference TRBV7-3 and TRBJ2-5, is as follows: GAGVSQTPSNKVTEKGKYVELRCDPISGHTALYWYRQSLGQGPEFLIYFQGTGAADDSGLPNDRFFAVRPEGSVSTLKIQRTERGDSAVYLCASSLDYSETQYFGPGTRLLVL.